This section outlines one T cell receptor (beta chain) sequence together with its context. Its antigen specificity is not known. Mismatch with germline at one junction end may stem from a read error. CDR1 is given as SEHNR and CDR2 as FQNEAQ, both from the germline V gene (reference sequence). The cysteine opens and the phenylalanine closes a CDR3 of 14 amino acids. The sequence is cut down to CDR3 DNA, 42 bases in frame from base 1. The method was the immunoSEQ multiplex PCR assay. A mixture of 60 forward primers for TCR Vbeta segments and 13 reverse primers for TCR Jbeta segments was used in the multiplex PCR. The CDR3 region of rearranged TCR beta genes was amplified from genomic DNA by a multiplex PCR assay. The Illumina HiSeq System was used to sequence the amplified TCR beta libraries as 87-base-pair reads. The authors processed their data as follows. A later analysis tallied approximately 87 million unique TCR beta chains across the 700 or so repertoires, and around 9.9 million of those chains were shared by two or more donors. Raw reads were error-corrected and collapsed into unique sequences by a nearest-neighbor algorithm in which closely related sequences were merged to remove PCR and sequencing errors. CDR3 sequences were aligned to IMGT reference sequences to assign V, D and J gene segments. For a sequence to be retained, at least a six-nucleotide match to both a V gene segment and a J gene segment was required. Rearrangements were classified as productive when the CDR3 lacked stop codons and remained in frame with V and J, and all other rearrangements were classified as non-productive. Following IMGT convention, CDR3 was defined as the stretch from the second conserved V-encoded cysteine to the conserved J-encoded phenylalanine. Sequences without an unambiguous match to a single V gene segment were excluded from the earlier analysis of several hundred of the donors. In an earlier analysis of approximately 560 of the donors, a V segment was called functional when productive rearrangements were above 56.7%, and segregating when the standard deviation between donors exceeded 5%. To diagnose cytomegalovirus status from the catalog of TCR beta chain sequences, a statistical classification framework was built. A later analysis assigned V and J genes by comparing TCR nucleotide sequences with IMGT/GENE-DB human TR gene sequences. In a later analysis, CDR3 sequences and most-parsimonious VDJ recombination scenarios were assigned using the TCRdist pipeline. In a later analysis, every TCR beta chain was defined by the combination of its CDR3 amino acid sequence and its V-gene family, and reads without a unique V-gene family were dropped. To address suspected cross-contamination and a sequencing artifact, a later analysis removed 450 to 700 highly shared, low-generation-probability nucleotide sequences. In a later analysis, a clonal expansion index for each public chain was calculated from normalized within-repertoire ranks of inferred template counts. In a later analysis, generation probabilities were computed using a VDJ recombination model fitted to out-of-frame rearrangements, and the results were checked against IGoR. In a later analysis, TCR-TCR, TCR-HLA and TCR-CMV co-occurrence was scored with hypergeometric tests, and a repertoire-size bias correction was applied to TCR pairs. False discovery rates were estimated in a later analysis by permuting HLA or CMV assignments 20 times. In a later analysis, co-occurring TCRs were grouped using DBSCAN, and TCRdist sequence similarity was added for clustering within HLA-allele-positive subsets. Repertoires with fewer than 30,000 or more than 120,000 public chains were left out of co-occurrence clustering, as were about five repertoires with anomalous nucleotide sharing. What TCRdb holds here is the immuneACCESS table cut down to in-frame rearrangements. Part of the clones is not present; checked against another copy, under half of the missing clones reflect an unresolved V gene, and the others are unexplained. That table gives V, J and clone size, and the DNA gave D and trimming. The sample has some 96,000 clones on record, 76% of them singletons. The ten biggest clones cover roughly 2% of the sample.

The sample belongs to a study of cytomegalovirus exposure and HLA in healthy donors (dated by TCRdb to the late 2010s). As for the study more broadly: An earlier analysis of approximately 640 of the donors reported 250 to 300 Gb of sequence data and 120 million or so unique TCR beta sequences from about 179 million T cells. A later analysis re-examined previously published TCR beta repertoires from 610 or so donors and added high-resolution HLA genotyping to investigate patterns of TCR occurrence. To predict cytomegalovirus infection status, the study combined high-throughput TCR immunosequencing, statistical association of individual TCRs with disease status, and machine learning. Using immunosequencing, the study profiled T cell repertoires from fewer than 850 subjects and related those repertoires to cytomegalovirus serostatus. Approximately 330 gigabases of sequencing data and 70 million to 100 million unique TCR sequences made up an early release that covered 640 HLA-typed donors. Every discovery cohort repertoire had been produced on one sequencing platform. Alongside the repertoire data, information on donor age, sex, ethnicity and CMV serostatus was compiled. Among the roughly 380 genotyped donors, roughly 80% belonged to the genetic ancestry cluster associated with self-reported Caucasian donors. An earlier analysis of several hundred of the donors applied high-throughput TCR beta sequencing to assess whether each TCR beta V gene segment acted as functional or pseudogenic. Besides the first cohort of some 670 subjects, a separate validation cohort made up of 120 different subjects was used. The study was designed to test whether signatures of past pathogen exposure could be identified by cataloging public T cell receptors. A few DR-DQ haplotypes were treated as single units for association and clustering because of strong linkage in the cohort. Among around 400 genotyped donors of the cohort, an average of around 250,000 unique TCR beta nucleotide sequences was sequenced per donor, of which approximately 19% were non-productive. A later genetic analysis took genome-wide SNP genotypes for about three fifths of the roughly 670 donors and used that subset as a discovery cohort. Both class I and class II loci were covered by HLA typing, at four-digit resolution. The number of typed donors differed by locus: about 620-630 for A, B, C, DRB1 and DQB1; approximately 520 for DQA1; approximately 600 for DPA1; and roughly 470 for DPB1. The later analysis used no new phenotypic data to find candidate immune exposures, relying instead on TCR beta sequences and their occurrence across donors. On the study overall, not on this receptor specifically: Compared with equally common non-associated chains, HLA-associated TCR beta chains in a later analysis were more clonally expanded and had lower generation probabilities. Most CMV-associated TCR beta chains appeared to be HLA-restricted in a later analysis, and the HLA associations seemed to be driven largely by CMV exposure. Three of the identified cytomegalovirus-associated TCR beta chains were confirmed in vitro to be specific for cytomegalovirus antigens. When HLA alleles, especially DR and DQ, strongly co-occurred, TCR associations were difficult to assign to individual alleles. Some IMGT-functional V segments, including TRBV6-2 and TRBV6-3, could not be distinguished by the 87-base-pair reads and were therefore excluded. In a later analysis, several top co-occurrence clusters were reported to appear linked to parvovirus B19, influenza, CMV and Epstein-Barr virus. Linkage disequilibrium might explain the correlated functional status among segregating V segments, but an unknown experimental factor could not be ruled out. Only TCR beta chains were sequenced in this cohort, and the absence of alpha or paired-chain data limited detectable features. HLA typing was unavailable for some donors at each locus, so association tests used only the typed subset. Specific HLA alleles were associated with 16,951 TCR beta sequences at a false discovery rate of 0.05 in a later analysis. A further reported finding was that TCR beta sequences accurately predicted the HLA-A and HLA-B alleles for most subjects in the first cohort. According to a later genetic analysis, donors in an Asian-associated ancestry cluster had fewer N-insertions in productive TCRs than the roughly 700-donor mean. In an earlier analysis of under 600 of the donors, most TCR beta V segments were observed in productive rearrangements about 87% or about 30% of the time, broadly matching IMGT annotations. Cytomegalovirus status was reported to be diagnosed by the classifier with high specificity and sensitivity in both the original and validation cohorts. According to the authors, the approach could potentially be generalized to other disease states and immunological phenotypes. Some 16 rarely observed V segments, including chromosome 9 orphons, were excluded from the earlier analysis of about 600 of the donors because counts were too low. The study gave a list of about 150 TCR beta chains associated with cytomegalovirus. While some public TCRs were present in many individuals, most TCR sequences turned up only very rarely across donors. V-gene and J-gene trimming of TCR beta chains was associated with a missense DCLRE1C variant in a later genetic analysis, and the association was replicated in an independent cohort. A cluster of highly shared sequence variants was judged likely to be a technical artifact of the sequencing pipeline. CMV serostatus was the only immune exposure information available for the cohort. The presence/absence analyses assumed that sequencing depth was roughly uniform across donors, and that assumption may not be true. A later analysis found that TCR association rates varied across HLA loci, with DRB1 alleles showing the most associated TCRs and HLA-C alleles the fewest.

In total, around 600 healthy bone marrow donors made up the cohort. At the time of sampling, all cohort members were nominally healthy, though unrecorded immune exposures were likely present. The donor was CMV seronegative and was included in the group of about 400 seronegative cohort members. A peripheral blood sample was provided by each donor, and peripheral blood mononuclear cells were used for TCR beta sequencing. Genomic DNA extraction from the blood cell samples was performed with the Qiagen DNeasy Blood Extraction Kit. The sequenced material came from PBMCs. This receptor was obtained from a man in his forties or fifties in good health and CMV-seronegative. The chain is made from TRBV7-9 and TRBJ1-1, and possibly TRBD1, on 5 matching bases. The nucleotide sequence is given as TGTTCCAGCAGCTTAGGCAGCCCTAGGGGAAGGGCTTTCTTT. This sequence encodes CSSSLGSPRGRAFF.